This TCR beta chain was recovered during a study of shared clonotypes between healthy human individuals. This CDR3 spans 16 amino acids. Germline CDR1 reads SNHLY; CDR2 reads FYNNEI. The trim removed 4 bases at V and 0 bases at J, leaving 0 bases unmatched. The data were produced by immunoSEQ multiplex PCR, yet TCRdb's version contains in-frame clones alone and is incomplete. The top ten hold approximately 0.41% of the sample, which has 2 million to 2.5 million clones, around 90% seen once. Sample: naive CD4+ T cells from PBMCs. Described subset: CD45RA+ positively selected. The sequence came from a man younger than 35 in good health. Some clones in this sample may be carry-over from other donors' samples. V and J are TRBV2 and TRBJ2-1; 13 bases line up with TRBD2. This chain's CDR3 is CASSGTSGSSYNEQFF. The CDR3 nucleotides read TGTGCCAGCAGTGGGACTAGCGGGAGCTCCTACAATGAGCAGTTCTTC.